Following are 30 T cell receptor beta chains from one sample sequenced in a study of blood T cell repertoires in COVID-19. Profiled with immunoSEQ multiplex PCR; TCRdb holds only in-frame clones, not every one. The sample shows fewer than 450,000 clones, approximately 90% of them seen only once. The specimen sequenced was PBMCs or T cells enriched from blood (not recorded which). Receptors originate from a woman in her late teens or twenties who had recovered from COVID-19.

V gene TRBV6-5 combines with J gene TRBJ2-7; D is possibly TRBD1 (5 bases). V was trimmed by 2 bases and J by 0 bases, leaving 8 bases between them. CDR3 size: 14 residues. The germline V gene encodes CDR1 MNHEY and CDR2 SVGAGI. The CDR3 sequence: CASSYEDSSYEQYF. The CDR3 DNA follows: TGTGCCAGCAGTTACGAAGACAGCTCCTACGAGCAGTACTTC.

The CDR3 nucleotides read TGCGCCAGCAGCCCGGGAATAGGACTAGGGGTGAATGAGCAGTTCTTC. It encodes CASSPGIGLGVNEQFF. The V and J genes are TRBV4-1 and TRBJ2-1; TRBD2 aligns across 7 bases. The CDR3 is 16 residues long. The germline CDR1 and CDR2 sequences are MGHRA and YSYEKL. With V trimmed by 4 bases and J by 7 bases, 13 bases remained unmatched.

The chain is built from TRBV4-3 and TRBJ2-1; a possible D gene is TRBD2 (6 bases). The CDR3 covers 17 residues. CDR1 is LGHNA, CDR2 YSLEER, per germline. V was cut by 0 bases and J by 2 bases, with 14 bases left in between. The CDR3 spells CASSQDQRAGTYNEQFF. The DNA of the CDR3 is TGCGCCAGCAGCCAAGATCAGCGAGCGGGCACCTACAATGAGCAGTTCTTC.

V usage is TRBV7-9 and J usage is TRBJ2-1; TRBD1 matches 9 bases. With 2 bases clipped from V and 5 bases from J, the junction kept 4 bases outside the gene matches. Germline lookup yields CDR1 SEHNR and CDR2 FQNEAQ (reference sequence). CDR3 size: 15 residues. The CDR3 nucleotides are TGTGCCAGCAGCTTAAGGGACAGGGAAGACAATGAGCAGTTCTTC. It encodes CASSLRDREDNEQFF.

The chain joins TRBV3-1 (or the pseudogene TRBV3-2) to TRBJ1-2, with D hard to call. V was shortened by 4 bases and J by 4 bases, with 13 bases between the two germline ends. Germline CDR1 is LGHDT and CDR2 is YNNKEL (reference sequence). This CDR3 is built from 14 residues. The CDR3 here is CASSLHKSSYGYTF. In DNA form, the CDR3 reads TGTGCCAGCAGCCTACACAAATCCTCCTATGGCTACACCTTC.

V is TRBV9 and J is TRBJ2-6; 12 bases line up with TRBD2. The germline V gene encodes CDR1 SGDLS and CDR2 YYNGEE. J was trimmed by 0 bases and V by 0 bases; bases with no gene match: 1. The CDR3 totals 18 residues. CDR3 nucleotides: TGTGCCAGCAGCGTAGGACTAGCGGGGGTCTCTGGGGCCAACGTCCTGACTTTC. Amino acid sequence: CASSVGLAGVSGANVLTF.

This chain uses TRBV5-4 with TRBJ1-1; no clear D gene. The V gene lost 0 bases and the J gene lost 0 bases, with 9 bases spanning the gap. The CDR3 totals 15 residues. Germline CDR1 SGHNT, CDR2 YYREEE (reference sequence). CDR3 coding DNA: TGTGCCAGCAGCTTGGCGCCGGGTGTGAACACTGAAGCTTTCTTT. Its translation is CASSLAPGVNTEAFF.

V gene TRBV27 combines with J gene TRBJ2-7; TRBD1 might be the D (7 bases). Per germline, CDR1 MNHEY and CDR2 SMNVEV (reference sequence). Trimming pared 3 bases from V and 5 bases from J, leaving 11 bases between. The CDR3 consists of 13 residues. This CDR3 reads CASSLQGGNEQYF. In nucleotides, the CDR3 is TGTGCCAGCAGTTTGCAGGGGGGAAACGAGCAGTACTTC.

The CDR3 sequence is CSTVNTGVGADTQYF. The DNA of the CDR3 is TGCAGCACTGTAAATACCGGTGTAGGGGCAGATACGCAGTATTTT. The chain joins TRBV29-1 to TRBJ2-3; weak D call: TRBD1 (5 bases). Germline assignment: CDR1 SQVTM and CDR2 ANQGSEA. The V gene lost 8 bases and the J gene lost 4 bases, with 22 bases spanning the gap. The CDR3 length is 15 residues.

The chain joins TRBV9 to TRBJ1-3; no clear D gene. The CDR3 is made up of 15 amino acids. The V gene's germline CDR1 is SGDLS and CDR2 YYNGEE. Trimming removed 3 bases at V and 2 bases at J, with 12 bases between. The DNA for the CDR3 is TGTGCCAGCAGCGCCCAAATGGCAGCTGGAAACACCATATATTTT. As protein: CASSAQMAAGNTIYF.

The gene calls are TRBV29-1 and TRBJ2-1, with TRBD1 as a possible D gene (6 bases). V shed 1 base and J shed 4 bases, with 8 bases lying between them. The V gene's germline CDR1 is SQVTM and CDR2 ANQGSEA. The CDR3 spans 13 residues. This chain's CDR3 is CSVEGTAYNEQFF. CDR3 nucleotides: TGCAGCGTTGAAGGGACAGCGTACAATGAGCAGTTCTTC.

The J gene is TRBJ1-4, the V gene TRBV7-9, with unresolved D. CDR1 is SEHNR, CDR2 FQNEAQ, per germline (reference sequence). The length of the CDR3 is 15 residues. Trimming took 5 bases from V and 0 from J, leaving 10 bases between them. CDR3 in DNA: TGTGCCAGCAGCACGACTAATTCAACTAATGAAAAACTGTTTTTT. This codes for CASSTTNSTNEKLFF.

In its sample, this clone was seen once. The chain links TRBV3-1 (or the pseudogene TRBV3-2) to TRBJ2-1; D is possibly TRBD1 (5 bases). The CDR3 spans 17 residues. Germline values: CDR1 LGHDT, CDR2 YNNKEL (reference sequence). The V and J ends lost 0 bases and 0 bases respectively, with 12 bases between them. The CDR3 spells CASSQDLRGSSYNEQFF. In DNA, the CDR3 is TGTGCCAGCAGCCAAGATCTAAGGGGAAGCTCCTACAATGAGCAGTTCTTC.

As to this clone: The same CDR3 also results from other DNA sequences found in this sample. This chain uses TRBV7-2 with TRBJ1-2; D unresolved. The CDR3 spans 13 residues. Trimming removed 1 base at V and 4 bases at J, with 7 bases between. In germline, CDR1 is SGHTA, CDR2 FQGNSA. This CDR3 is CASSLDRSYGYTF. DNA of the CDR3: TGTGCCAGCAGCTTAGATCGTTCCTATGGCTACACCTTC.

A few counts support this clone. The J gene is TRBJ1-1, the V gene TRBV6-1, with a possible D match to TRBD1 (6 bases). This CDR3 is built from 16 residues. The germline V and J ends were trimmed by 2 bases and 6 bases, with 19 bases remaining between them. Germline V gene sequence: CDR1 MNHNS, CDR2 SASEGT. The CDR3 coding sequence is TGTGCCAGCAGTGAAAATCGGTTCGGGGGGCTTTCTGAAGCTTTCTTT. Translating gives CASSENRFGGLSEAFF.

This chain links TRBV7-8 with TRBJ1-2, with 8 positions matching TRBD1. V gave up 5 bases and J gave up 4 bases; unmatched junction bases: 6. The CDR3 is 14 residues long. Germline loops: CDR1 SGHVS, CDR2 FQNEAQ. The CDR3 reads CASSDPGTGYGYTF. The CDR3 DNA is TGTGCCAGCAGCGACCCGGGGACAGGCTATGGCTACACCTTC.

V gene TRBV6-4 combines with J gene TRBJ2-2, with 12 bases lining up with TRBD2. This CDR3 is built from 17 residues. Germline CDR1 and CDR2: MRHNA and SNTAGT. Trimming at V came to 5 bases and at J to 2 bases, leaving 6 bases not matched to a gene. The CDR3 protein is CASSLTSGGSNTGELFF. CDR3 bases: TGTGCCAGCAGTTTGACTAGCGGGGGCTCAAACACCGGGGAGCTGTTTTTT.

CDR3: CASSLGGKEQYF. The DNA for the CDR3 is TGTGCCAGCAGCTTAGGAGGGAAGGAGCAGTACTTC. The V and J genes are TRBV7-9 and TRBJ2-7, with a tentative D call TRBD2 (5 bases). This CDR3 is built from 12 residues. V lost 1 base and J 7 bases, leaving 8 bases between the germline ends. The germline CDR1 and CDR2 sequences are SEHNR and FQNEAQ (reference sequence).

This sequence joins TRBV9 and TRBJ1-3, with 7 bases identical to TRBD1. The CDR3 spans 15 residues. The germline gives CDR1 SGDLS, CDR2 YYNGEE. The J segment lost 0 bases and the V segment lost 3 bases, leaving 3 bases of the junction unmatched. The CDR3: CASSDGTVSGNTIYF. The CDR3 DNA reads TGTGCCAGCAGCGACGGGACAGTCTCTGGAAACACCATATATTTT.

The rearrangement links TRBV6-4 to TRBJ2-6, with no clear D. The germline V gene has CDR1 MRHNA and CDR2 SNTAGT. The V and J ends lost 4 bases and 2 bases respectively, with 6 bases between them. The CDR3 runs to 14 residues. CDR3: CASSGGPGANVLTF. DNA of the CDR3: TGTGCCAGCAGTGGAGGTCCTGGGGCCAACGTCCTGACTTTC.

The V and J genes are TRBV6-5 and TRBJ1-2; D is possibly TRBD1 (5 bases). CDR1 MNHEY and CDR2 SVGAGI come from the germline V gene. The germline V and J ends were trimmed by 6 bases and 5 bases, with 19 bases remaining between them. The length of the CDR3 is 15 residues. CDR3: CASSPVDGASYGYTF. Here the CDR3 DNA reads TGTGCCAGCAGCCCCGTGGATGGGGCTTCGTATGGCTACACCTTC.

J is TRBJ2-7 and V is TRBV7-3; D may be TRBD1 (5 bases). CDR3 length equals 13 residues. The V gene lost 2 bases and the J gene lost 3 bases, with 8 bases spanning the gap. Germline loops: CDR1 SGHTA, CDR2 FQGTGA. CDR3 loop: CASSLYQGYEQYF. DNA for the CDR3: TGTGCCAGCAGCTTATATCAGGGCTACGAGCAGTACTTC.

The chain recombines TRBV6-5 with TRBJ1-2, with D tentatively TRBD1 (5 bases). Germline V gives CDR1 MNHEY, CDR2 SVGAGI. The CDR3 totals 15 residues. V dropped 7 bases and J dropped 6 bases, with 21 bases sitting between them. The CDR3 DNA is TGTGCCAGCACCTCGACTAGGGGCTTCGTGAATGGCTACACCTTC. Amino acid sequence: CASTSTRGFVNGYTF.

DNA of the CDR3: TGTGCCAGTAGGATGACAAGTGGGGGGAGCAATCAGCCCCAGCATTTT. Amino acids: CASRMTSGGSNQPQHF. The chain couples TRBV19 to TRBJ1-5; D might be TRBD1 (5 bases). The CDR3 extends over 16 amino acids. CDR1 LNHDA and CDR2 SQIVND come from the germline V gene (reference sequence). Trimming removed 6 bases from V and 1 base from J, with 16 bases in between.

V gene TRBV6-5 combines with J gene TRBJ2-2; D gene ambiguous. Germline V gene data show CDR1 as MNHEY and CDR2 as SVGAGI. The CDR3 has 13 residues. The V end lost 7 bases, the J end lost 1 base, and 7 bases lay between the germline ends. Here the CDR3 reads CASKPQNTGELFF. In DNA, the CDR3 is TGTGCCAGCAAGCCCCAGAACACCGGGGAGCTGTTTTTT.

CDR3 DNA sequence: TGCGCCAGCAGCCAAGATGTTGGGACAGGCATAAACATTCAGTACTTC. Protein sequence: CASSQDVGTGINIQYF. This chain links TRBV4-1 with TRBJ2-4, with TRBD1 matching 8 bases. After removal of 0 bases from V and 6 bases from J, the junction contained 7 bases not matched to a gene. Germline V lookup: CDR1 MGHRA, CDR2 YSYEKL. This CDR3 has 16 residues.

The genes are TRBV7-3 and TRBJ1-2; D might be TRBD1 (5 bases). The CDR3 extends over 15 amino acids. Germline lookup yields CDR1 SGHTA and CDR2 FQGTGA. Trimming cost V 0 bases and J 6 bases, with 14 bases left between them. DNA of the CDR3: TGTGCCAGCAGCTTAACCCCCGGCGGGGGAGATGGCTACACCTTC. As protein: CASSLTPGGGDGYTF.

The rearrangement joins TRBV28 to TRBJ1-5; no reliable D call. V gave up 9 bases and J gave up 4 bases, with 10 bases separating them. The germline CDR1 and CDR2 sequences are MDHEN and SYDVKM. CDR3 length equals 12 residues. This CDR3 is CASVGGNQPQHF. The CDR3 DNA follows: TGTGCCAGTGTGGGAGGTAATCAGCCCCAGCATTTT.

A few counts support this clone. The chain's CDR3 is CASSEAGTGRPGNTIYF. CDR3 coding DNA: TGTGCCAGCAGTGAAGCCGGGACAGGGAGGCCTGGAAACACCATATATTTT. This chain connects TRBV2 to TRBJ1-3, with 9 bases aligning to TRBD1. The germline CDR1 and CDR2 sequences are SNHLY and FYNNEI. J gave up 2 bases and V 0 bases, and 5 bases lay outside the gene matches. CDR3 length: 17 residues.

The rearrangement uses TRBV9 and TRBJ2-2; the match to TRBD1 covers 12 bases. The V gene's germline CDR1 is SGDLS and CDR2 YYNGEE. The CDR3 is 17 amino acids. With 2 bases clipped from V and 4 bases from J, the junction kept 6 bases outside the gene matches. The CDR3 spells CASSVTGQGAITGELFF. CDR3 nucleotides: TGTGCCAGCAGCGTCACGGGACAGGGGGCGATCACCGGGGAGCTGTTTTTT.